Listed below are T cell receptor beta chains from one sample, sequenced in a study of T cells in localized non-small cell lung cancer. Clones were read by immunoSEQ multiplex PCR, and TCRdb kept only the in-frame ones, dropping some. The sample has roughly 38,000 clones, roughly 86% seen once. The input for sequencing was peripheral blood, taken before any cancer treatment. The receptors were gathered from a female donor older than 55 with stage I squamous cell lung carcinoma. CDR3s include the opening cysteine and the closing phenylalanine or tryptophan. Each record gives: V gene, J gene, D gene, clone size, CDR3 protein, CDR3 DNA. D genes are given only for firm matches. Only some rows state a clone size, as once, few, many or a class for expanded clones.

>TRBV7-9|TRBJ1-1|.|.
CASDSGGGGTEAFF
TGTGCCAGCGATTCCGGCGGCGGGGGCACTGAAGCTTTCTTT
>TRBV7-2|TRBJ2-2|TRBD1|once
CASSLRQGTGELFF
TGTGCCAGCAGCCTCCGACAGGGTACCGGGGAGCTGTTTTTT
>TRBV6-5|TRBJ1-6|.|.
CASSYRMGGGPSPLHF
TGTGCCAGCAGTTATCGGATGGGGGGGGGCCCTTCACCCCTCCACTTT
>TRBV5-8|TRBJ1-4|.|.
CASGRNVREEKLFF
TGTGCCAGCGGTAGGAATGTCCGGGAGGAAAAACTGTTTTTT
>TRBV15|TRBJ2-5|TRBD2|.
CATKSGRRETQYF
TGTGCCACCAAGAGCGGGAGAAGAGAGACCCAGTACTTC
>TRBV15|TRBJ2-7|.|.
CATSRVGQGKEQYF
TGTGCCACCAGCAGAGTAGGTCAGGGCAAAGAGCAGTACTTC
>TRBV30|TRBJ2-7|.|.
CAWTRPGQGIVQYF
TGTGCCTGGACCCGACCGGGGCAGGGGATCGTGCAGTACTTC
>TRBV11-2|TRBJ2-3|.|.
CASRRTRLKTDTQYF
TGTGCCAGCAGACGTACTAGGCTAAAGACAGATACGCAGTATTTT
>TRBV5-5|TRBJ2-7|TRBD2|.
CASSLAAGGHGREQYF
TGTGCCAGCAGCTTGGCAGCGGGAGGGCACGGGCGCGAGCAGTACTTC
>TRBV18|TRBJ1-3|.|.
CASSPDTRSGNTIYF
TGTGCCAGCTCGCCGGACACACGATCTGGAAACACCATATATTTT
>TRBV2|TRBJ2-2|.|.
CASRSNTGELFF
TGTGCCAGCAGGTCGAACACCGGGGAGCTGTTTTTT
>TRBV11-3|TRBJ2-3|TRBD2|.
CASSPGLVEADTQYF
TGTGCCAGCAGCCCGGGACTAGTCGAGGCAGATACGCAGTATTTT
>TRBV7-9|TRBJ1-5|.|.
CASSLGSGRSNQPQHF
TGTGCCAGCAGCTTAGGATCAGGGCGAAGCAATCAGCCCCAGCATTTT
>TRBV27|TRBJ2-3|.|.
CASTPLGITSTDTQYF
TGTGCCAGCACCCCTCTAGGGATTACTAGCACAGATACGCAGTATTTT
>TRBV11-2|TRBJ2-7|.|.
CASSLAGGSYEQYF
TGTGCCAGCAGCCTCGCGGGCGGGTCCTACGAGCAGTACTTC
>TRBV30|TRBJ2-2|TRBD1|.
CAWSLGQATTSDTGELFF
TGTGCCTGGAGCCTTGGACAGGCTACAACGTCGGACACCGGGGAGCTGTTTTTT
>TRBV5-1|TRBJ1-3|TRBD1|.
CASSWDGTGLGNTIYF
TGCGCCAGCAGCTGGGACGGGACAGGGCTTGGAAACACCATATATTTT
>TRBV20-1|TRBJ2-1|.|.
CSARAYNEQFF
TGCAGTGCTAGAGCATACAATGAGCAGTTCTTC
>TRBV6-5|TRBJ2-7|.|.
CASRPSGGSSYEQYF
TGTGCCAGCAGACCGAGCGGAGGGAGCTCCTACGAGCAGTACTTC
>TRBV11-3|TRBJ2-2|.|.
CASSPRHGNTGELFF
TGTGCCAGCAGCCCCCGGCACGGTAACACCGGGGAGCTGTTTTTT
>TRBV6-5|TRBJ1-5|.|.
CASSYSKGNRQPQHF
TGTGCCAGCAGTTACTCGAAAGGGAACCGGCAGCCCCAGCATTTT
>TRBV5-1|TRBJ1-3|TRBD1|.
CASSRDRNSGNTIYF
TGCGCCAGCAGCCGGGACAGGAACTCTGGAAACACCATATATTTT
>TRBV21-1|TRBJ2-7|.|.
CASSKTGSLREQYF
TGTGCCAGCAGCAAAACCGGGAGCCTGAGGGAGCAGTACTTC
>TRBV7-3|TRBJ2-3|.|.
CASSLRESDTQYF
TGTGCCAGCAGCCTCAGGGAATCAGATACGCAGTATTTT
>TRBV10-3|TRBJ2-3|.|.
CAISESSAGATDTQYF
TGTGCCATCAGTGAATCTAGCGCCGGAGCCACAGATACGCAGTATTTT
>TRBV30|TRBJ1-2|.|.
CAWGVYGYTF
TGTGCCTGGGGGGTTTATGGCTACACCTTC
>TRBV4-3|TRBJ2-3|TRBD1|few
CASSQGFSDRVADTQYF
TGCGCCAGCAGCCAGGGGTTTTCCGACAGGGTAGCAGATACGCAGTATTTT
>TRBV5-4|TRBJ1-1|.|.
CASSLPTGANTEAFF
TGTGCCAGCAGCTTGCCGACAGGCGCCAACACTGAAGCTTTCTTT
>TRBV21-1|TRBJ1-5|.|.
CASSKSLRSNQPQHF
TGTGCCAGCAGCAAATCTCTGAGGAGCAATCAGCCCCAGCATTTT
>TRBV4-2|TRBJ2-1|TRBD2|.
CASSQLELAGKNEQFF
TGTGCCAGCAGCCAACTTGAACTAGCGGGGAAAAATGAGCAGTTCTTC
>TRBV5-1|TRBJ1-2|.|once
CASSSSGTRYGYTF
TGCGCCAGCAGCTCCTCGGGGACTAGGTATGGCTACACCTTC
>TRBV5-4|TRBJ2-3|.|once
CASSLRGIITADTQYF
TGTGCCAGCAGCTTGCGCGGGATTATAACGGCAGATACGCAGTATTTT
>TRBV13|TRBJ2-7|.|.
CASRLRGNEQYF
TGTGCCAGCAGACTACGGGGTAACGAGCAGTACTTC
>TRBV2|TRBJ2-2|.|.
CASSRHGKGTGELFF
TGTGCCAGCAGTAGACATGGGAAGGGCACCGGGGAGCTGTTTTTT
>TRBV5-4|TRBJ2-5|TRBD2|few
CASSLGSGGTETQYF
TGTGCCAGCAGCTTGGGCTCGGGGGGGACGGAGACCCAGTACTTC
>TRBV5-1|TRBJ2-5|TRBD1|.
CASSLGTGRKTQYF
TGCGCCAGCAGCTTGGGGACAGGGAGGAAGACCCAGTACTTC
>TRBV2|TRBJ2-1|.|.
CASSEVGVAREQFF
TGTGCCAGCAGTGAAGTTGGGGTTGCTCGGGAGCAGTTCTTC
>TRBV11-2|TRBJ2-5|TRBD2|.
CASSPLLAGGRETQYF
TGTGCCAGCAGCCCACTACTAGCGGGAGGGCGAGAGACCCAGTACTTC
>TRBV7-9|TRBJ1-2|.|.
CASSLPVVEVYGYTF
TGTGCCAGCAGCTTGCCGGTCGTGGAAGTCTATGGCTACACCTTC
>TRBV27|TRBJ2-6|.|.
CASSPIGTSSGANVLTF
TGTGCCAGCAGTCCGATTGGGACCAGCTCTGGGGCCAACGTCCTGACTTTC
>TRBV18|TRBJ2-7|TRBD2|.
CASSLGTSGSTEQYF
TGTGCCAGCTCGCTAGGGACTAGCGGGAGTACCGAGCAGTACTTC
>TRBV2|TRBJ2-1|.|few
CASSEEDWSSYNEQFF
TGTGCCAGCAGTGAAGAAGACTGGAGCTCCTACAATGAGCAGTTCTTC
>TRBV7-9|TRBJ2-5|.|.
CASSLARGGETQYF
TGTGCCAGCAGCTTAGCGCGGGGCGGGGAGACCCAGTACTTC
>TRBV6-1|TRBJ2-1|.|.
CASSATRSYSYNEQFF
TGTGCCAGCAGTGCCACGCGGAGCTACTCCTACAATGAGCAGTTCTTC
>TRBV5-1|TRBJ1-1|.|once
CASSPGLLNTEAFF
TGCGCCAGCAGCCCGGGTCTTTTGAACACTGAAGCTTTCTTT
>TRBV11-3|TRBJ2-3|TRBD2|.
CASSQRTSSGSTDTQYF
TGTGCCAGCAGCCAAAGGACCTCTAGCGGGAGCACAGATACGCAGTATTTT
>TRBV5-1|TRBJ2-7|.|.
CASSPVLTYEQYF
TGCGCCAGCAGCCCGGTACTTACCTACGAGCAGTACTTC
>TRBV6-1|TRBJ2-7|TRBD2|.
CASSGPYGSGGYEQYF
TGTGCCAGCAGTGGTCCGTATGGTAGCGGGGGCTACGAGCAGTACTTC
>TRBV7-2|TRBJ2-7|TRBD2|few
CASSSLTLAGRGLYEQYF
TGTGCCAGCAGCTCCCTTACCCTAGCGGGAAGAGGCCTCTACGAGCAGTACTTC
>TRBV29-1|TRBJ1-1|.|once
CSVREQGLEAFF
TGCAGCGTCAGAGAGCAAGGCCTTGAAGCTTTCTTT
>TRBV15|TRBJ1-5|.|few
CATSRVGGRDQPQHF
TGTGCCACCAGCAGAGTCGGGGGCAGGGATCAGCCCCAGCATTTT
>TRBV5-6|TRBJ1-3|.|.
CASSLSNTIYF
TGTGCCAGCAGTTTGAGCAACACCATATATTTT
>TRBV7-8|TRBJ2-7|.|.
CASSLVGASGSSYEQYF
TGTGCCAGCAGCTTAGTAGGGGCCAGCGGCTCCTCCTACGAGCAGTACTTC